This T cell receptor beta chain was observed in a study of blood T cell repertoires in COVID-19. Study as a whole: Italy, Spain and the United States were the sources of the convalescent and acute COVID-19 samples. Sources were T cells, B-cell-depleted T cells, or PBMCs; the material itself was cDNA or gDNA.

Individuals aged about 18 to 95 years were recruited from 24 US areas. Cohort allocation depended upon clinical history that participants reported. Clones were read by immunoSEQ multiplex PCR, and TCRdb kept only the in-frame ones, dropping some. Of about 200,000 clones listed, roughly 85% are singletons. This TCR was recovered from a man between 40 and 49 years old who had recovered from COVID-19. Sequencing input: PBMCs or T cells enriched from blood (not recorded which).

CDR3 residues: CASSWAGTSGFNEQFF. CDR3 coding DNA: TGCGCCAGCAGCTGGGCCGGGACTAGCGGGTTCAATGAGCAGTTCTTC. The rearrangement uses TRBV5-1 and TRBJ2-1; 12 bases align to TRBD2. Trimming removed 3 bases from V and 6 bases from J; junction bases left unmatched: 7. In germline, CDR1 is SGHRS, CDR2 YFSETQ. This CDR3 contains 16 residues.